This T cell receptor beta chain derives from a study of CD8 T cells in Susac syndrome (dated 2019 in TCRdb). Regarding the study in general: Whether CD8+ T cell activation and differentiation in Susac syndrome was antigen driven was tested using repertoire sequencing. CD8+ T cell repertoire clonality was compared between more than ten healthy donors, roughly 14 Susac syndrome patients and roughly 15 multiple sclerosis patients.

The germline V gene encodes CDR1 SGHDN and CDR2 FVKESK. The CDR3 runs 16 amino acids, cysteine and phenylalanine included. Only the CDR3 part of the read is kept: 48 bases, read in frame from the first base. V is shortened by 0 bases, J by 4 bases, and the region joining them spans 13 bases. Overall results and qualifications from the work: The TCR sequencing and HLA analysis was acknowledged to have included a relatively small number of individuals.

Peripheral blood CD8+ and CD4+ T cells from healthy donors, Susac syndrome patients and multiple sclerosis patients were profiled using high-throughput TCR beta sequencing. The multiple sclerosis controls were treatment-naive patients who had stable or active relapsing-remitting disease and met the revised McDonald criteria. CD8+ TEMRA cells were enriched by FACS, while bulk CD8+ and CD4+ T cells were purified by magnetic negative isolation. Blood was drawn into EDTA tubes, processed within 24 hours, and PBMCs were isolated by density gradient centrifugation. PBMCs destined for TCR sequencing were cryopreserved in liquid nitrogen and later thawed in a 37 °C water bath. A purity of at least 90% was achieved for sorted or isolated CD4+, CD8+ and CD8+ TEMRA cells. A note on this clonotype: This clone's antigen is unknown. No clone much larger than this one lies a single base away; base qualities are absent.

RNA was extracted with the RNeasy kit and 0.5 to 1 ug was reverse transcribed using random hexamers. The immunoSEQ multiplex PCR assay, covering 54 Vbeta and 13 Jbeta segments, was used to amplify TCR beta CDR3 regions. PCR amplification bias was corrected by using a synthetic template baseline for primer optimization and computational correction. On the authors' methods: Only productive sequences were kept, with reads annotated to V, D and J genes according to IMGT and analyzed in immunoSEQ Analyzer. Clonality was computed as one minus Shannon entropy normalized by log2 of the number of productive unique sequences. For each patient and control, public and private clones were evaluated among the 100 most prevalent clones. A clone was defined as Susac-specific if it was absent from the healthy and MS cohorts, from around 960 published viral clones and from other ImmuneACCESS disease sequences. Clones were called with MiXCR by TCRdb after fastp trimmed the public reads at Q25, and only in-frame beta chains were retained. Rows are combined by CDR3 protein, so each entry shows the most common genes and DNA. TCRdb, rather than the study authors, made the V and J calls. In this sample the table shows around 300,000 distinct CDR3 sequences, around 91% of which occur a single time. About 0.17% of the sample rests with the top ten.

This sequence originates from a human donor with multiple sclerosis. The chain joins TRBV14 to TRBJ2-1; no confident D gene assignment can be made. Sequencing was performed on CD8+ T cells from PBMCs. The nucleotide sequence is TGTGCCAGCAGCCAAGATGTAACTGTGGGGTACAATGAGCAGTTCTTC. Translated, this is CASSQDVTVGYNEQFF.